This TCR beta chain was identified in a study of OX40 agonist ivuxolimab in advanced cancers. Study context: Subjects had a mean age of roughly 60 years, with a range of 23 to 79; around 80% were male.

Findings of the study overall: CD4+ and CD8+ T cells in blood underwent clonal expansion by week 6 at 0.1 to 3.0 mg/kg.

Trimming left V 2 bases short and J 2 bases short, with 29 bases between. CDR1 and CDR2 from the germline V gene are SGHVS and FQNEAQ. This CDR3 is 21 amino acids long. Of note for this clone: Its antigen remains unidentified.

The method was immunoSEQ multiplex PCR; TCRdb's version includes in-frame clones alone and lacks a portion of them. The repertoire consists of some 44,000 clones, with more than 70% occurring once and the leading ten covering just over 5%. The V gene is TRBV7-8, the J gene TRBJ2-3; D tentatively fits TRBD1 or TRBD2 (5 bases each). The sample consisted of CD4+ or CD8+ T cells sorted from blood, taken in a trial of the OX40 agonist ivuxolimab. This clonotype originated in an adult with an advanced solid tumor such as melanoma, head and neck, liver or kidney cancer. CDR3 DNA: TGTGCCAGCAGCTTAAACCTCTGGGCCTCTAGGAGGAGAGGGGACACAGATACGCAGTATTTT. It is translated as CASSLNLWASRRRGDTDTQYF.